The TCR beta chain under discussion was sequenced for a study of blood T cell repertoires in COVID-19. As for the study in general: T cells, B-cell-depleted T cells, or PBMCs provided the cDNA or gDNA that served as material.

J gave up 5 bases and V 3 bases, and 1 base lay outside the gene matches. The CDR3 has 13 amino acids. Germline values: CDR1 LNHDA, CDR2 SQIVND (reference sequence). Original methodology: For nucleated cells, counts were estimated from reference gene primer amplification. Sequencing was performed with immunoSEQ multiplex PCR; in TCRdb, only in-frame clones are kept and a portion is missing. D and trimming come from the DNA, and the V and J calls and clone size come from that table. Among approximately 280,000 clones listed, 85% to 90% were seen once. V usage is TRBV19 and J usage is TRBJ1-3; 7 bases are shared with TRBD1. The specimen was peripheral blood. The source of this sequence is a man between 35 and 55 years old with acute or convalescent COVID-19. CDR3 DNA: TGTGCCAGTAGTATGGGACAGAGAAACACCATATATTTT. Protein: CASSMGQRNTIYF.